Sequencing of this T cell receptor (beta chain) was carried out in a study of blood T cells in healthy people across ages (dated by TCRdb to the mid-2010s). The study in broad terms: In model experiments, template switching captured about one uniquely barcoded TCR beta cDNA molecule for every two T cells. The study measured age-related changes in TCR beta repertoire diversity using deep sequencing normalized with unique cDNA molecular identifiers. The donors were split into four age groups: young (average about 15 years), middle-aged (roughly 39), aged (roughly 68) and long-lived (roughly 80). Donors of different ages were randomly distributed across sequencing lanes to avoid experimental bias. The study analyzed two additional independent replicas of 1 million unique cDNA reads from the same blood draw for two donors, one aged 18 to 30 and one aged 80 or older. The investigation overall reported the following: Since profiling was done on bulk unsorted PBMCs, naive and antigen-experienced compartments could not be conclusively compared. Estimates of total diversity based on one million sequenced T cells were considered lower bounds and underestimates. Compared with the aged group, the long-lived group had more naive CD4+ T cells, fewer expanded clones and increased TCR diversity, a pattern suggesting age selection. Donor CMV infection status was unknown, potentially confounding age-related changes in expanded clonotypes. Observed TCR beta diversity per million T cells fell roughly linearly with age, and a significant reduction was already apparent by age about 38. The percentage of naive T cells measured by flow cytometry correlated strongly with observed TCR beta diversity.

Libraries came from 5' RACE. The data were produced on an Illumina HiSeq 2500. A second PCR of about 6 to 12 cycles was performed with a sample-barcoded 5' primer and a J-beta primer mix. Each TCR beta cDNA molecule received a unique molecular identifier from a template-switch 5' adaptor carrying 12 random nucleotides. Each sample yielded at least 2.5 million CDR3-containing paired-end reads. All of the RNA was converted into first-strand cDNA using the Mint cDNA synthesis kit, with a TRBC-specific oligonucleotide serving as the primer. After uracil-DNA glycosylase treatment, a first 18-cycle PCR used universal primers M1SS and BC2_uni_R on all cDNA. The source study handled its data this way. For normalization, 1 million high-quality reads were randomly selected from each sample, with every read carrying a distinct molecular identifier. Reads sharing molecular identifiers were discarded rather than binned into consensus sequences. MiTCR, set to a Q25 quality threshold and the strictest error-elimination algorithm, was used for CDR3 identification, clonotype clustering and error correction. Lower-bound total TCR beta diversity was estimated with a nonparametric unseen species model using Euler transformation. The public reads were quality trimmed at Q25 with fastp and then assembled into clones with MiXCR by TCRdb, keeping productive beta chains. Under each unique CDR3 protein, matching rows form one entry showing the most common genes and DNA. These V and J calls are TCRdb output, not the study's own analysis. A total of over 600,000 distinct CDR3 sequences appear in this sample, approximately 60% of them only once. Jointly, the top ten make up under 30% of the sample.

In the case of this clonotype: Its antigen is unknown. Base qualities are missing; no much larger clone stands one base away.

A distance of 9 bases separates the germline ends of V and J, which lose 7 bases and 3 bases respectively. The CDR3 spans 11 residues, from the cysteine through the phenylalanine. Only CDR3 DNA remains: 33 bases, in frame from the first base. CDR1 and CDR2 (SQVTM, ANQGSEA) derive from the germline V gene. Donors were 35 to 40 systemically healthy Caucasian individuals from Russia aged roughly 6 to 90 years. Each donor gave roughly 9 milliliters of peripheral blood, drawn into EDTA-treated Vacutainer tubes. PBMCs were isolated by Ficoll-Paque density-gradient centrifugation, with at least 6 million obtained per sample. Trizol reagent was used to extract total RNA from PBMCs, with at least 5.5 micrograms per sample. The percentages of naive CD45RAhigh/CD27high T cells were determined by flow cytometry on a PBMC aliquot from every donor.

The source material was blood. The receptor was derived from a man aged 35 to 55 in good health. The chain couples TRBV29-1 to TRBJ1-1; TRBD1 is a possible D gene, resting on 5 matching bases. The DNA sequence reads TGCAGCGGATGGGGGGACACTGAAGCTTTCTTT. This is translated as CSGWGDTEAFF.